Each of the 21 T cell receptor beta chains below was sequenced from the same sample in a study of regulatory T cells in long-lasting Graves disease. With iRepertoire HTBI primers and Arm-PCR of CDR3 regions, TCR beta libraries were built. TCRdb passed the multiplex PCR reads through MiXCR, listing each CDR3 protein once. The sample consists of 200,000 to 250,000 distinct CDR3 sequences, around 19% of them appearing once. Noted time point: newly diagnosed GD, antithyroid drugs for less than 3 months. TCR sequences were obtained from RNA taken from PBMCs. The sample also formed part of further work on T cells in Graves' hyperthyroidism and ophthalmopathy.

The material was peripheral blood mononuclear cells (PBMCs), obtained at new diagnosis, from a patient treated with antithyroid drugs. Receptor source: a woman in her twenties or thirties with Graves disease.

J is TRBJ2-3 and V is TRBV6-2 or TRBV6-3; 14 bases agree with TRBD2. The CDR3 is made up of 16 amino acids. Trimming at V came to 5 bases and at J to 5 bases, leaving 6 bases not matched to a gene. Looked up from germline, CDR1 is MNHEY and CDR2 is SVGEGT. This CDR3 is CASSLGGLAGVDTQYF. The CDR3, as DNA: TGTGCCAGCAGTCTCGGGGGACTAGCGGGAGTAGATACGCAGTATTTT.

The table lists this clonotype with many counts. The rearrangement links TRBV7-2 to TRBJ2-7; TRBD1 might be the D (6 bases). V lost 0 bases, J lost 3 bases, and 9 bases lay in between. The germline CDR1 and CDR2 sequences are SGHTA and FQGNSA. CDR3 length equals 14 residues. Here the CDR3 DNA reads TGTGCCAGCAGCTTAGCGCTCAGGGGCTACGAGCAGTACTTC. Amino acids: CASSLALRGYEQYF.

The rearrangement uses TRBV28 and TRBJ2-7, with 10 bases matching TRBD2. Germline CDR1 is MDHEN and CDR2 is SYDVKM. The V gene end was trimmed by 6 bases and the J gene end by 4 bases; junction bases not matched to a gene: 9. The CDR3 spans 15 residues. The CDR3 DNA reads as TGTGCCAGCAGGATGATAGCGGGAGGAGAATACGAGCAGTACTTC. Protein: CASRMIAGGEYEQYF.

The chain uses TRBV18 and TRBJ1-5, with D maybe TRBD1 (6 bases). Trimming took off 5 bases at V and 4 bases at J, with 9 bases between the two ends. Germline V gene sequence: CDR1 KGHSH, CDR2 LQKENI. The CDR3 totals 13 residues. The CDR3 loop reads CASSMGANQPQHF. CDR3 DNA sequence: TGTGCCAGCTCAATGGGGGCGAATCAGCCCCAGCATTTT. Complete variable domain (other parts from reference TRBV18 and TRBJ1-5): NAGVMQNPRHLVRRRGQEARLRCSPMKGHSHVYWYRQLPEEGLKFMVYLQKENIIDESGMPKERFSAEFPKEGPSILRIQQVVRGDSAAYFCASSMGANQPQHFGDGTRLSIL.

This clonotype was seen ten or more times. The V call is TRBV20-1, the J call TRBJ1-3; D uncertain. The CDR3 is made up of 14 amino acids. Per germline, CDR1 DFQATT and CDR2 SNEGSKA (reference sequence). Trimming took 5 bases from V and 0 from J, leaving 11 bases between them. The CDR3 DNA is TGCAGTGCTGAAGACACAGTCTCTGGAAACACCATATATTTT. Translation gives CSAEDTVSGNTIYF.

In its sample, this clonotype was seen many times. One end of the junction varies from germline; a read error may be responsible. V gene TRBV5-1 combines with J gene TRBJ2-3; D is undetermined. The CDR3 spans 11 residues. Germline V CDR1 and CDR2: SGHRS, YFSETQ. The CDR3 loop is CASSSTDTQYF. The CDR3, as DNA: TGTGCCAGCAGTTCCACAGATACGCAGTATTTT.

In the case of this clonotype: One end of the junction fails to match germline, which may point to a read error. The J gene is TRBJ1-1, the V gene TRBV28; weak D call: TRBD1 (5 bases). Per germline, CDR1 MDHEN and CDR2 SYDVKM. CDR3 length: 15 residues. The CDR3 sequence: CASSPGGAVNTEAFF. The CDR3 nucleotides are TGTGCCAGCAGTCCAGGAGGGGCAGTGAACACCGAAGCTTTCTTT.

This clonotype was found many times. The V call is TRBV6-1, the J call TRBJ2-7; 7 nucleotides align to TRBD1. J gave up 8 bases and V 7 bases, and 14 bases lay outside the gene matches. CDR1 is MNHNS, CDR2 SASEGT, per germline. This CDR3 region has 14 residues. CDR3 nucleotide sequence: TGTGCCAGCAATAGAGGGGACAGTCGGGGTAAGCAGTACTTC. This encodes CASNRGDSRGKQYF.

The sample holds many counts of this clonotype. The rearrangement joins TRBV5-1 to TRBJ1-2; weak D call: TRBD1 (5 bases). Trimming shortened V by 0 bases and J by 7 bases, and 10 bases separated the two germline ends. The germline CDR1 and CDR2 sequences are SGHRS and YFSETQ. There are 13 residues in the CDR3. The CDR3 sequence: CASSLEGTLGYTF. CDR3 DNA sequence: TGCGCCAGCAGCTTGGAGGGGACCCTTGGCTACACCTTC.

This clonotype was found many times. The genes are TRBV28 and TRBJ1-5; D remains unclear. Trimming left V 5 bases short and J 2 bases short, with 16 bases between. CDR1 is MDHEN and CDR2 is SYDVKM in the germline V gene. The CDR3 length is 16 residues. CDR3 DNA sequence: TGTGCCAGCAGTCCGAGGACGCCTCGGGGCAATCAGCCCCAGCATTTT. Protein sequence: CASSPRTPRGNQPQHF.

This clonotype has at least ten counts. The J gene is TRBJ2-1, the V gene TRBV28; D gene uncertain. The CDR3 consists of 16 residues. V was clipped by 5 bases and J by 0 bases, with 14 bases between them. Germline V gives CDR1 MDHEN, CDR2 SYDVKM. The CDR3 loop reads CASSPPILSSYNEQFF. CDR3 DNA: TGTGCCAGCAGTCCGCCGATTCTGAGCTCCTACAATGAGCAGTTCTTC.

This clonotype was detected ten times or more. V is TRBV10-2 and J is TRBJ2-6; tentatively, D is TRBD1 or TRBD2 (6 bases each). V was shortened by 3 bases and J by 1 base, with 16 bases between the two germline ends. This CDR3 has 18 residues. Germline CDR1 reads WSHSY; CDR2 reads SAAADI. The CDR3 protein is CASSDEEGDSSGANVLTF. The CDR3 DNA reads as TGCGCCAGCAGTGATGAGGAGGGGGACTCATCTGGGGCCAACGTCCTGACTTTC.

This clonotype has a count of ten or more. This chain links TRBV30 with TRBJ1-2, with D uncertain. The ends were cut back, 3 bases at V and 2 bases at J, with 10 bases in the middle. The V gene's germline CDR1 is GTSNPN and CDR2 SVGIG (reference sequence). The CDR3 spans 13 residues. CDR3 DNA: TGTGCCTGGAGCGAGATAGGGAACTATGGCTACACCTTC. Amino acids: CAWSEIGNYGYTF.

This clonotype occurred many times. This rearrangement joins TRBV5-4 to TRBJ1-1, with 8 bases identical to TRBD1. The CDR3 sequence is 15 residues long. Germline assignment: CDR1 SGHNT and CDR2 YYREEE (reference sequence). The V segment lost 0 bases and the J segment 6 bases; nucleotides outside the gene matches: 7. CDR3 nucleotide sequence: TGTGCCAGCAGCTTGGGAGGGACAGGCGGGCCTGAAGCTTTCTTT. Residues: CASSLGGTGGPEAFF. Filled out from reference TRBV5-4 and TRBJ1-1, the complete variable domain reads ETGVTQSPTHLIKTRGQQVTLRCSSQSGHNTVSWYQQALGQGPQFIFQYYREEENGRGNFPPRFSGLQFPNYSSELNVNALELDDSALYLCASSLGGTGGPEAFFGQGTRLTVV.

This clonotype was recorded at least ten times. The J gene is TRBJ2-7, the V gene TRBV6-1, with D maybe TRBD1 (7 bases). The length of the CDR3 is 16 residues. V was shortened by 3 bases and J by 4 bases, with 19 bases between the two germline ends. Germline loops: CDR1 MNHNS, CDR2 SASEGT. The DNA of the CDR3 is TGTGCCAGCAGTGAGGGGGCGGGGACAGTGGGATACGAGCAGTACTTC. Its protein product is CASSEGAGTVGYEQYF.

The chain has TRBV20-1 and TRBJ2-1; D is unresolved. Germline CDR1 DFQATT, CDR2 SNEGSKA (reference sequence). The V gene lost 3 bases and the J gene lost 3 bases, with 15 bases spanning the gap. The CDR3 contains 15 residues. This CDR3 is CSASSLRMDYNEQFF. The CDR3 DNA reads as TGCAGTGCTAGTTCTTTGCGGATGGACTACAATGAGCAGTTCTTC.

In this sample, this clonotype turned up many times. The chain employs TRBV27 and TRBJ1-3; TRBD1 matches at 7 bases. V shed 3 bases and J 0 bases; nucleotides not matched to a gene: 2. Germline V gives CDR1 MNHEY, CDR2 SMNVEV (reference sequence). CDR3 length: 15 residues. CDR3 residues: CASSFAGGSGNTIYF. CDR3 DNA sequence: TGTGCCAGCAGTTTTGCAGGGGGCTCTGGAAACACCATATATTTT.

This clonotype was detected ten times or more. The chain is built from TRBV20-1 and TRBJ2-3; tentative D call: TRBD1 (5 bases). Germline assignment: CDR1 DFQATT and CDR2 SNEGSKA (reference sequence). The CDR3 is 18 residues long. Between the trimmed V and J ends, which lost 5 bases and 1 base, there was a span of 25 bases. CDR3: CSAPRRGPETHGTDTQYF. The CDR3 bases are TGCAGTGCTCCCCGAAGGGGCCCGGAGACCCATGGCACAGATACGCAGTATTTT.

This clonotype was seen many times. The CDR3 sequence is CASSDPTGLGAYYQPQHF. DNA for the CDR3: TGTGCCAGCAGTGATCCGACAGGGTTGGGGGCCTACTATCAGCCCCAGCATTTT. The V gene is TRBV6-1, the J gene TRBJ1-5; 7 bases are shared with TRBD1. Germline V CDR1 and CDR2: MNHNS, SASEGT. J was trimmed by 5 bases and V by 3 bases; bases with no gene match: 16. The CDR3 runs to 18 residues.

This clonotype was recorded at least ten times. J is TRBJ1-6 and V is TRBV2; D ambiguous. This CDR3 comprises 15 residues. Trimming took off 6 bases at V and 7 bases at J, with 16 bases between the two ends. CDR1 is SNHLY, CDR2 FYNNEI, per germline. As DNA, the CDR3 is TGTGCCAGCAGGGGCATCAGGCGGGAAAATTCACCCCTCCACTTT. The encoded protein is CASRGIRRENSPLHF.

Ten or more counts support this clonotype. The chain combines TRBV27 with TRBJ2-5, with D possibly TRBD2 on 7 matching bases. Germline-derived CDR1 and CDR2 are MNHEY and SMNVEV (reference sequence). V was trimmed by 8 bases and J by 5 bases, leaving 15 bases between them. This CDR3 has 13 residues. CDR3 region: CASGRGPWETQYF. The CDR3 region has the DNA TGTGCCAGCGGGCGGGGGCCTTGGGAGACCCAGTACTTC.